A selection of T cell receptor beta chains follows, all from one sample in a study of CD8 T cells in ankylosing spondylitis. TCRdb re-called the 5' RACE reads with MiXCR, one entry per CDR3 protein. The sample contains fewer than 400,000 distinct CDR3 sequences, about a fifth of which appear only once. The sequencing sample was made of blood, either unsorted or a sorted T cell fraction (not recorded which). The receptors originated from a male donor with ankylosing spondylitis. The CDR3 runs from the conserved cysteine through the conserved F or W. Fields, in order: V gene, J gene, D gene, clone size, CDR3 DNA, CDR3 protein. The D gene is left open where the match is weak. A clone size is listed for some rows: how often the clone was seen (once, few, many), or a class if it is expanded.

v_call: TRBV24-1
j_call: TRBJ1-5
d_call: TRBD1
clone_size: .
cdr3_nt: TGTGCCACCAGTGGTGGAGGGGGCAGCAATCAGCCCCAGCATTTT
cdr3_aa: CATSGGGGSNQPQHF

v_call: TRBV28
j_call: TRBJ1-1
d_call: .
clone_size: .
cdr3_nt: TGTGCCAGCAGTTTATCTCTGGGGCAGGACACTGAAGCTTTCTTT
cdr3_aa: CASSLSLGQDTEAFF

v_call: TRBV12-3/TRBV12-4
j_call: TRBJ1-1
d_call: .
clone_size: .
cdr3_nt: TGTGCCAGCAGCTACCGGGGGTGGAGCACTGAAGCTTTCTTT
cdr3_aa: CASSYRGWSTEAFF

v_call: TRBV5-4
j_call: TRBJ2-7
d_call: TRBD2
clone_size: few
cdr3_nt: TGTGCCAGCAGCCCTGGGACTAGCGGGATCTACGAGCAGTACTTC
cdr3_aa: CASSPGTSGIYEQYF

v_call: TRBV5-1
j_call: TRBJ2-2
d_call: TRBD1
clone_size: few
cdr3_nt: TGCGCCAGCAGCTGGGACAGGGGTTTTACCGGGGAGCTGTTTTTT
cdr3_aa: CASSWDRGFTGELFF

v_call: TRBV20-1
j_call: TRBJ2-5
d_call: .
clone_size: .
cdr3_nt: TGCAGTGCCCAAACCCAGGTACAAGAGACCCAGTACTTC
cdr3_aa: CSAQTQVQETQYF

v_call: TRBV18
j_call: TRBJ1-1
d_call: TRBD1
clone_size: few
cdr3_nt: TGTGCCAGCTCACCCTCCCGGGACAGGGGGACTGAAGCTTTCTTT
cdr3_aa: CASSPSRDRGTEAFF

v_call: TRBV9
j_call: TRBJ2-2
d_call: TRBD2
clone_size: .
cdr3_nt: TGTGCCAGCATTGGGACTAGCGGCCGCTTCAACACCGGGGAGCTGTTTTTT
cdr3_aa: CASIGTSGRFNTGELFF

v_call: TRBV2
j_call: TRBJ1-5
d_call: .
clone_size: .
cdr3_nt: TGTGCCAGCAGTGAAGGCAGGGCGAATCAGCCCCAGCATTTT
cdr3_aa: CASSEGRANQPQHF

v_call: TRBV20-1
j_call: TRBJ2-2
d_call: .
clone_size: .
cdr3_nt: TGCAGTGCTAGAGATGACCCCCGAACCGGGGAGCTGTTTTTT
cdr3_aa: CSARDDPRTGELFF

v_call: TRBV18
j_call: TRBJ1-5
d_call: TRBD1
clone_size: .
cdr3_nt: TGTGCCAGCTCACCCGAGACAGGGGTCGGTCAGCCCCAGCATTTT
cdr3_aa: CASSPETGVGQPQHF

v_call: TRBV14
j_call: TRBJ1-4
d_call: .
clone_size: many
cdr3_nt: TGTGCCAGCAGCCGAACTAATGAAAAACTGTTTTTT
cdr3_aa: CASSRTNEKLFF

v_call: TRBV4-3
j_call: TRBJ1-5
d_call: .
clone_size: .
cdr3_nt: TGCGCCAGCAGCCAAGGCAGGGCTCAGCCCCAGCATTTT
cdr3_aa: CASSQGRAQPQHF

v_call: TRBV12-3/TRBV12-4
j_call: TRBJ2-3
d_call: .
clone_size: few
cdr3_nt: TGTGCCAGCAGCCCACGTTCGGGGGCAGATACGCAGTATTTT
cdr3_aa: CASSPRSGADTQYF

v_call: TRBV7-6
j_call: TRBJ1-2
d_call: .
clone_size: .
cdr3_nt: TGTGCCAGCAGCTTACGCTGGCAGGATAACTATGGCTACACCTTC
cdr3_aa: CASSLRWQDNYGYTF

v_call: TRBV30
j_call: TRBJ2-3
d_call: .
clone_size: few
cdr3_nt: TGTGCCTGGATTTTCAGGGGAAGGGGGTTTGATACGCAGTATTTT
cdr3_aa: CAWIFRGRGFDTQYF

v_call: TRBV19
j_call: TRBJ2-6
d_call: .
clone_size: few
cdr3_nt: TGTGCCAGTAGTATAGGGGGGAAAGTGGCCAACGTCCTGACTTTC
cdr3_aa: CASSIGGKVANVLTF

v_call: TRBV9
j_call: TRBJ1-2
d_call: TRBD1
clone_size: few
cdr3_nt: TGTGCCAGCAGCAACAGGGGAAATACCCCCCTCCTCCTCAACTATGGCTACACCTTC
cdr3_aa: CASSNRGNTPLLLNYGYTF

v_call: TRBV7-9
j_call: TRBJ2-7
d_call: TRBD1
clone_size: .
cdr3_nt: TGTGCCAGCAGCTTCGACAGGGCATCCTACGAGCAGTACTTC
cdr3_aa: CASSFDRASYEQYF

v_call: TRBV12-3/TRBV12-4
j_call: TRBJ2-2
d_call: TRBD1
clone_size: .
cdr3_nt: TGTGCCAGCAGTTTAAAGACAGGGGGGAGCACCGGGGAGCTGTTTTTT
cdr3_aa: CASSLKTGGSTGELFF

v_call: TRBV15
j_call: TRBJ2-1
d_call: TRBD1
clone_size: few
cdr3_nt: TGTGCCACCAGCAGAGATTTCGACAGGGTTAGTGAGTTCTTC
cdr3_aa: CATSRDFDRVSEFF

v_call: TRBV29-1
j_call: TRBJ2-1
d_call: .
clone_size: few
cdr3_nt: TGCAGCGTTGAGGGAGGGAATACAGGGGAATGGAATGAGCAGTTCTTC
cdr3_aa: CSVEGGNTGEWNEQFF

v_call: TRBV29-1
j_call: TRBJ1-4
d_call: .
clone_size: .
cdr3_nt: TGCAGCGTTGGGGACCGAGGCGAAAAACTGTTTTTT
cdr3_aa: CSVGDRGEKLFF

v_call: TRBV19
j_call: TRBJ2-1
d_call: TRBD2
clone_size: .
cdr3_nt: TGTGCCAGTAGGGTTGGCGGGAGCTATGAGCAGTTCTTC
cdr3_aa: CASRVGGSYEQFF

v_call: TRBV6-5
j_call: TRBJ2-1
d_call: .
clone_size: .
cdr3_nt: TGTGCCAGCAGTTACCTAAATTACGGTGAGCAGTTCTTC
cdr3_aa: CASSYLNYGEQFF

v_call: TRBV3-1
j_call: TRBJ1-6
d_call: .
clone_size: few
cdr3_nt: TGTGCCAGCAGCCAAACTACAGGGACTTCACCCCTCCACTTT
cdr3_aa: CASSQTTGTSPLHF

v_call: TRBV20-1
j_call: TRBJ2-1
d_call: .
clone_size: .
cdr3_nt: TGCAGTGCTAGTCGGGAGAGCTCCTACAATGAGCAGTTCTTC
cdr3_aa: CSASRESSYNEQFF

v_call: TRBV5-1
j_call: TRBJ2-5
d_call: TRBD2
clone_size: few
cdr3_nt: TGCGCCAGCAGCGGGTGGACTAGCGGGAACCAAGAGACCCAGTACTTC
cdr3_aa: CASSGWTSGNQETQYF

v_call: TRBV9
j_call: TRBJ2-3
d_call: TRBD2
clone_size: .
cdr3_nt: TGTGCCAGCAGCGTAGAACTAGCGGGTATATCCCCGGGAGGAGATACGCAGTATTTT
cdr3_aa: CASSVELAGISPGGDTQYF

v_call: TRBV5-1
j_call: TRBJ2-7
d_call: TRBD2
clone_size: few
cdr3_nt: TGCGCCAGCAGCTTTACTAGCGCCTCCTACGAGCAGTACTTC
cdr3_aa: CASSFTSASYEQYF

v_call: TRBV6-1
j_call: TRBJ1-4
d_call: .
clone_size: .
cdr3_nt: TGTGCCAGCAGCCCCCGCAGTGGCGGGGAAAAACTGTTTTTT
cdr3_aa: CASSPRSGGEKLFF

v_call: TRBV7-6
j_call: TRBJ2-1
d_call: TRBD2
clone_size: .
cdr3_nt: TGTGCCAGCAGCTTAGTTAGCGGGGGGGGCTACAATGAGCAGTTCTTC
cdr3_aa: CASSLVSGGGYNEQFF

v_call: TRBV3-1
j_call: TRBJ2-1
d_call: .
clone_size: .
cdr3_nt: TGTGCCAGCAGCCCCCTTGGGCCACATGAGCAGTTCTTC
cdr3_aa: CASSPLGPHEQFF

v_call: TRBV6-2/TRBV6-3
j_call: TRBJ2-1
d_call: TRBD2
clone_size: .
cdr3_nt: TGTGCCAGCAGTTACTCAGCGGGGAGGGCCAATGAGCAGTTCTTC
cdr3_aa: CASSYSAGRANEQFF

v_call: TRBV3-1
j_call: TRBJ1-5
d_call: .
clone_size: .
cdr3_nt: TGTGCCAGCAGCCAAGATTTAACCCAGCCCCAGCATTTT
cdr3_aa: CASSQDLTQPQHF

v_call: TRBV27
j_call: TRBJ2-5
d_call: TRBD2
clone_size: .
cdr3_nt: TGTGCCAGCAGTCGAAAGCGGGAGGGCCAAGAGACCCAGTACTTC
cdr3_aa: CASSRKREGQETQYF

v_call: TRBV20-1
j_call: TRBJ2-4
d_call: .
clone_size: .
cdr3_nt: TGCAGTGTGGGGGACTTCGGCAAAAACATTCAGTACTTC
cdr3_aa: CSVGDFGKNIQYF

v_call: TRBV4-3
j_call: TRBJ2-3
d_call: .
clone_size: .
cdr3_nt: TGCGCCAGCAGCCAAAAGGTGGCGGATACGCAGTATTTT
cdr3_aa: CASSQKVADTQYF

v_call: TRBV12-3/TRBV12-4
j_call: TRBJ2-7
d_call: TRBD1
clone_size: .
cdr3_nt: TGTGCCAGCAGGCCGGGACAGGACACTGGCGAGCAGTACTTC
cdr3_aa: CASRPGQDTGEQYF

v_call: TRBV10-3
j_call: TRBJ2-1
d_call: TRBD2
clone_size: .
cdr3_nt: TGTGCCATCAGTGGCTTAGCGGGGGTCAATGAGCAGTTCTTC
cdr3_aa: CAISGLAGVNEQFF

v_call: TRBV12-3/TRBV12-4
j_call: TRBJ1-2
d_call: TRBD1
clone_size: .
cdr3_nt: TGTGCCAGCAGTTTGGAGACAGGGGCCCGACTTGGCTACACCTTC
cdr3_aa: CASSLETGARLGYTF

v_call: TRBV4-3
j_call: TRBJ2-7
d_call: .
clone_size: few
cdr3_nt: TGCGCCAGCAGCCTCCGGCTGGACCACTGGGAGCAGTACTTC
cdr3_aa: CASSLRLDHWEQYF

v_call: TRBV20-1
j_call: TRBJ2-5
d_call: TRBD2
clone_size: .
cdr3_nt: TGCAGTGCTGGCCAACCGGGACTACTCCAAGAGACCCAGTACTTC
cdr3_aa: CSAGQPGLLQETQYF

v_call: TRBV7-9
j_call: TRBJ2-1
d_call: .
clone_size: many
cdr3_nt: TGTGCCATTCCCACAGGGATGGGAGGCAATGAGCAGTTCTTC
cdr3_aa: CAIPTGMGGNEQFF

v_call: TRBV3-1
j_call: TRBJ2-6
d_call: .
clone_size: .
cdr3_nt: TGTGCCAGCAGCCAAGGGGTGGGGTCGGGGGCCAACGTCCTGACTTTC
cdr3_aa: CASSQGVGSGANVLTF